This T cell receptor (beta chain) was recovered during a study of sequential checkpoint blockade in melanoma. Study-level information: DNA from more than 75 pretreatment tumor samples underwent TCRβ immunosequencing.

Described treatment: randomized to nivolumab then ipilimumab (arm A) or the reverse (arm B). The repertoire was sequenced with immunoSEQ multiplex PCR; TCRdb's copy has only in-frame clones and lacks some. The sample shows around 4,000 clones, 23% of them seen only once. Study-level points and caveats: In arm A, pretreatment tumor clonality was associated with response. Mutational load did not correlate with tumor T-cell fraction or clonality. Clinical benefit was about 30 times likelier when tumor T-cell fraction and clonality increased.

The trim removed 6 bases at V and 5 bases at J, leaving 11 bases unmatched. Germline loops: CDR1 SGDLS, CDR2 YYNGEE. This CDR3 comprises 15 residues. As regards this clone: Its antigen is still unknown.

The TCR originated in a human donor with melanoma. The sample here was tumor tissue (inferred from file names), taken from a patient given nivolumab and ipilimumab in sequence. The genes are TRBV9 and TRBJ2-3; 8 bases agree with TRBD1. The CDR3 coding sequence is TGTGCCAGCAAGAACAGGCAGGGGGCCGGAGATACGCAGTATTTT. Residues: CASKNRQGAGDTQYF.